This TCR beta chain was found in a study of blood T cell repertoires in COVID-19. Study background: Acute and convalescent COVID-19 specimens originated in the United States, Italy and Spain. From T cells, B-cell-depleted T cells, or PBMCs came the material, which was cDNA or gDNA.

V trimming: 4 bases; J trimming: 3 bases; junction bases outside the gene matches: 4. In germline, CDR1 is SEHNR, CDR2 FQNEAQ (reference sequence). This CDR3 is built from 15 residues. In the authors' methods: The assay estimated nucleated cells by amplifying reference gene primers. Sequencing was performed with immunoSEQ multiplex PCR; in TCRdb, only in-frame clones are kept and a portion is missing. V and J calls and clone size are as listed in that table; D and trimming were resolved from the DNA. The repertoire holds roughly 110,000 clones, with roughly 80% as singletons. The chain combines TRBV7-9 with TRBJ1-4; 8 bases are a match to TRBD1. The sequenced material came from peripheral blood. The source of this sequence is a man aged 50-60 years with acute or convalescent COVID-19. The CDR3 nucleotides read TGTGCCAGCAGCTCAGGGGGCGCGGCTAATGAAAAACTGTTTTTT. It yields the protein CASSSGGAANEKLFF.